The 15 T cell receptor beta chains given below trace back to one sample, sequenced in a study of cytomegalovirus exposure and HLA in healthy donors. The primer mix had 60 Vbeta and 13 Jbeta primers. Profiling relied on immunoSEQ multiplex PCR, and the TCRdb table lists in-frame clones only, not all of them. The sample holds roughly 180,000 clones; about 77% are singletons and the top ten take approximately 1.3%. The sample consisted of PBMCs. The receptors shown here come from a man younger than 45 in good health and CMV-seronegative.

This clone was detected only once. The chain links TRBV11-3 to TRBJ2-1; 10 bases map to TRBD2. With 2 bases clipped from V and 4 bases from J, the junction kept 5 bases outside the gene matches. The CDR3 runs to 16 residues. Germline loops: CDR1 SGHNT, CDR2 YENEEA. Here the CDR3 DNA reads TGTGCCAGCAGCTTATCGAGGACTAGCGGTTACAATGAGCAGTTCTTC. This codes for CASSLSRTSGYNEQFF.

The gene calls are TRBV4-3 and TRBJ2-2; 7 bases agree with TRBD2. The CDR3 sequence is 17 residues long. The germline CDR1 and CDR2 sequences are LGHNA and YSLEER. After removal of 0 bases from V and 7 bases from J, the junction contained 11 bases not matched to a gene. The CDR3 DNA follows: TGCGCCAGCAGCCAAGAGTGGGGTAGCGGGTCCTACGGGGAGCTGTTTTTT. Translated, it gives CASSQEWGSGSYGELFF.

The V call is TRBV9, the J call TRBJ2-1, with 10 nucleotides matching TRBD2. The germline V gene has CDR1 SGDLS and CDR2 YYNGEE. This CDR3 is built from 16 residues. The V segment lost 0 bases and the J segment 8 bases; nucleotides outside the gene matches: 8. CDR3 protein: CASSVGERGGLYEQFF. The CDR3 region has the DNA TGTGCCAGCAGCGTAGGGGAGCGGGGGGGCCTCTATGAGCAGTTCTTC.

The V call is TRBV6-5, the J call TRBJ2-3, with D unresolved. Germline CDR1 and CDR2: MNHEY and SVGAGI. V lost 7 bases and J lost 2, with 16 bases in between. The CDR3 contains 15 residues. In DNA form, the CDR3 reads TGTGCCAGCACCCCCTCTACTCCCTACACAGATACGCAGTATTTT. This gives the protein CASTPSTPYTDTQYF.

This chain uses TRBV28 with TRBJ1-1; the D gene is possibly TRBD1 (6 bases). This CDR3 has 12 residues. Germline V gene lookup returns CDR1 MDHEN and CDR2 SYDVKM. The germline V and J ends were trimmed by 8 bases and 4 bases, with 11 bases remaining between them. The CDR3: CASGTGSTEAFF. The CDR3 region has the DNA TGTGCCAGCGGCACAGGGAGCACTGAAGCTTTCTTT.

The CDR3 is CASSLTGFSEQPQHF. The CDR3, as DNA: TGTGCCAGCAGTCTTACAGGGTTTTCAGAACAGCCCCAGCATTTT. The V and J genes are TRBV2 and TRBJ1-5, with D maybe TRBD1 (6 bases). V was cut by 5 bases and J by 7 bases, with 18 bases left in between. This CDR3 is built from 15 residues. CDR1 and CDR2 from the germline V gene are SNHLY and FYNNEI. Based on the CDR3 plus reference TRBV2 and TRBJ1-5, the full variable domain is EPEVTQTPSHQVTQMGQEVILRCVPISNHLYFYWYRQILGQKVEFLVSFYNNEISEKSEIFDDQFSVERPDGSNFTLKIRSTKLEDSAMYFCASSLTGFSEQPQHFGDGTRLSIL.

This clone was counted only a few times. Other DNA variants within this sample encode the same CDR3. The chain recombines TRBV11-2 with TRBJ2-7; the match to TRBD1 covers 9 bases. Per the germline V gene, CDR1 is SGHAT and CDR2 is FQNNGV. The junction had 5 bases not matched to a gene; V was cut back by 5 bases and J by 3 bases. This CDR3 is 14 amino acids long. CDR3 residues: CASSPGQGNYEQYF. The CDR3 DNA follows: TGTGCCAGCAGCCCAGGACAGGGGAACTACGAGCAGTACTTC.

V and J are TRBV27 and TRBJ2-1; 10 nucleotides agree with TRBD2. The CDR3 consists of 13 residues. V was pared by 11 bases and J by 4 bases, with 5 bases of the junction left unmatched. In germline, CDR1 is MNHEY, CDR2 SMNVEV (reference sequence). The CDR3 protein is CASASGGYNEQFF. The CDR3 region has the DNA TGTGCCTCGGCTAGCGGGGGATACAATGAGCAGTTCTTC.

The chain links TRBV19 to TRBJ1-1; 7 bases are a match to TRBD1. Germline V CDR1 and CDR2: LNHDA, SQIVND (reference sequence). Losses at the gene ends were 9 bases for V and 2 bases for J; bases not matched to a gene: 9. The CDR3 covers 14 residues. The CDR3 nucleotides are TGTGCCAGCCGAAGGGGGCGGGAAAACACTGAAGCTTTCTTT. It yields the protein CASRRGRENTEAFF.

This clone has just a few counts. This rearrangement joins TRBV27 to TRBJ1-4; 9 positions match TRBD1. Trimming cost V 0 bases and J 5 bases; bases outside gene matches: 7. The CDR3 length is 17 residues. Germline loops: CDR1 MNHEY, CDR2 SMNVEV (reference sequence). The CDR3 DNA reads as TGTGCCAGCAGTTTATCCCAAGGGACAGGGATGAATGAAAAACTGTTTTTT. Protein sequence: CASSLSQGTGMNEKLFF. The variable domain in full, completed from reference TRBV27 and TRBJ1-4, reads EAQVTQNPRYLITVTGKKLTVTCSQNMNHEYMSWYRQDPGLGLRQIYYSMNVEVTDKGDVPEGYKVSRKEKRNFPLILESPSPNQTSLYFCASSLSQGTGMNEKLFFGSGTQLSVL.

V is TRBV5-8 and J is TRBJ2-7; D uncertain. Trimming removed 0 bases from V and 4 bases from J, with 11 bases in between. Germline CDR1 is SGHTS and CDR2 is YDEGEE. This CDR3 comprises 14 residues. The CDR3 nucleotides read TGTGCCAGCAGCTTGGCCGAGACTGGGTACGAGCAGTACTTC. As protein: CASSLAETGYEQYF.

The rearrangement uses TRBV5-1 and TRBJ2-1; TRBD2 matches at 12 bases. The J segment lost 0 bases and the V segment lost 0 bases, leaving 10 bases of the junction unmatched. Germline V gene sequence: CDR1 SGHRS, CDR2 YFSETQ. The CDR3 runs 20 residues. The DNA for the CDR3 is TGCGCCAGCAGCTTGGCGGGACTAGCGGGTAGGGTGAGCTCCTACAATGAGCAGTTCTTC. It translates to CASSLAGLAGRVSSYNEQFF.

V and J are TRBV28 and TRBJ2-5, with TRBD2 identical over 7 bases. CDR3 size: 14 residues. In germline, CDR1 is MDHEN, CDR2 SYDVKM. V lost 5 bases, J lost 1 base, and 4 bases stayed unmatched. The CDR3 is CASSGREGQETQYF. The CDR3 DNA reads as TGTGCCAGCAGTGGGAGGGAGGGCCAAGAGACCCAGTACTTC.

The chain is built from TRBV2 and TRBJ2-1; 8 nucleotides match TRBD2. CDR1 is SNHLY and CDR2 is FYNNEI in the germline V gene. With V trimmed by 7 bases and J by 12 bases, 20 bases remained unmatched. The CDR3 sequence is 16 residues long. The CDR3 loop is CASTGRPVSLGGGQFF. The CDR3 DNA sequence: TGTGCCAGCACCGGGAGACCCGTCTCACTCGGGGGGGGGCAGTTCTTC.

The chain is built from TRBV7-9 and TRBJ2-7; D call uncertain. Germline V gene lookup returns CDR1 SEHNR and CDR2 FQNEAQ (reference sequence). The CDR3 is 12 amino acids. Trimming took off 4 bases at V and 3 bases at J, with 7 bases between the two ends. DNA for the CDR3: TGTGCCAGCAGCTCTCAGAACTACGAGCAGTACTTC. It translates to CASSSQNYEQYF.